Sequencing of this T cell receptor (beta chain) was carried out in a study of blood T cell repertoires in COVID-19. Looking at the study overall: In each case, the material was cDNA or gDNA derived from T cells, B-cell-depleted T cells, or PBMCs.

The V segment lost 4 bases and the J segment 1 base; nucleotides outside the gene matches: 4. The CDR3 spans 14 residues. Germline V gene data show CDR1 as SGHRS and CDR2 as YFSETQ. As handled by the study authors: Estimates of nucleated cell counts were drawn from the amplification of reference gene primers. The protocol was immunoSEQ multiplex PCR, while the TCRdb copy is restricted to in-frame clones and leaves out a portion. V and J calls and clone size are copied from that table; D and trimming were computed from the DNA. The data contain 250,000 or so clones, almost 85% of them singletons. V and J are TRBV5-1 and TRBJ2-7, with 8 bases fitting TRBD1. The receptor comes from an elderly woman with acute or convalescent COVID-19. The material sequenced was peripheral blood. The CDR3, as DNA: TGCGCCAGCAGCAAAAGGACAGGGTCCTACGAGCAGTACTTC. Its protein is CASSKRTGSYEQYF. Using reference TRBV5-1 and TRBJ2-7 for the parts outside the CDR3, the full variable domain is KAGVTQTPRYLIKTRGQQVTLSCSPISGHRSVSWYQQTPGQGLQFLFEYFSETQRNKGNFPGRFSGRQFSNSRSEMNVSTLELGDSALYLCASSKRTGSYEQYFGPGTRLTVT.